This TCR beta chain came from a study of blood T cell repertoires in COVID-19. The wider study: Sites in the United States, Italy and Spain provided acute and convalescent COVID-19 samples. In each case, the material was cDNA or gDNA derived from T cells, B-cell-depleted T cells, or PBMCs.

TCRdb keeps only in-frame clones here, not all; method: immunoSEQ multiplex PCR. Seen here are around 250,000 clones, 86% observed once, and the top ten hold more than 9%. This CDR3 spans 16 amino acids. V lost 2 bases, J lost 8 bases, and 19 bases lay in between. The germline CDR1 and CDR2 sequences are MNHEY and SVGAGI. V and J are TRBV6-5 and TRBJ2-1; no definite D call. The specimen sequenced was peripheral blood. This TCR was recovered from an elderly man with acute or convalescent COVID-19. This CDR3 is CASSYDVSSPTDEQFF. The DNA of the CDR3 is TGTGCCAGCAGTTACGACGTGAGCAGCCCAACAGATGAGCAGTTCTTC.